The T cell receptor (beta chain) under discussion was sequenced for a study of CD8+ T cells in alopecia areata. The study, taken as a whole, reports: Clonality exceeded that of normal scalp in lesional scalp, most notably in alopecia totalis/universalis. In patients, TCRs were shared less clearly than in mice, and HLA may possibly be involved.

This clone was counted between two and nine times. Its antigen is unknown. Germline trimming cut 5 bases from V and 0 bases from J; bases unmatched to any gene: 5. The CDR3 spans 16 residues. CDR1 is MNHEY, CDR2 SMNVEV, per germline (reference sequence). As part of sample collection, lesional scalp punch biopsies and peripheral blood were taken from alopecia areata patients. PBMCs were stained for CD3, CD4 and CD8, and CD4+ and CD8+ T cells were sorted. Extracted RNA was reverse transcribed into cDNA, the sequencing template. Using immunoSEQ multiplex PCR, the repertoire was profiled, and TCRdb retains in-frame clones only, with some absent. The sample yields 90,000 to 130,000 clones, 58% seen once.

This TCR was sampled from a human donor with alopecia areata. The sequenced material came from NKG2D-low CD8+ T cells sorted from blood. The chain employs TRBV27 and TRBJ2-2, with 8 positions matching TRBD2. The CDR3 nucleotides read TGTGCCAGCAGTACGTTAGCGGGGACGAACACCGGGGAGCTGTTTTTT. Protein product: CASSTLAGTNTGELFF.